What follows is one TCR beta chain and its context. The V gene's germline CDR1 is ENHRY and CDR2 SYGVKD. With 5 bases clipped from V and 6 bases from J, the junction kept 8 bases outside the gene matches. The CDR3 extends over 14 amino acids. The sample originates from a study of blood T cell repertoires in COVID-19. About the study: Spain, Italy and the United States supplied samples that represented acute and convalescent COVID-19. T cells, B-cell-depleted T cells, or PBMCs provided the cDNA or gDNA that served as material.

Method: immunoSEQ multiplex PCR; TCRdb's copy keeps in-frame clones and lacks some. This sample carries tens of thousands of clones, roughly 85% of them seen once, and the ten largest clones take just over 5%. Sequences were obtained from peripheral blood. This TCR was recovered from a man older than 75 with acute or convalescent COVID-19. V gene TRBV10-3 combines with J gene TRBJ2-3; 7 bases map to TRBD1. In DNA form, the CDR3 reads TGTGCCATCAGTACTACCGACAGGGTCGATACGCAGTATTTT. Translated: CAISTTDRVDTQYF.